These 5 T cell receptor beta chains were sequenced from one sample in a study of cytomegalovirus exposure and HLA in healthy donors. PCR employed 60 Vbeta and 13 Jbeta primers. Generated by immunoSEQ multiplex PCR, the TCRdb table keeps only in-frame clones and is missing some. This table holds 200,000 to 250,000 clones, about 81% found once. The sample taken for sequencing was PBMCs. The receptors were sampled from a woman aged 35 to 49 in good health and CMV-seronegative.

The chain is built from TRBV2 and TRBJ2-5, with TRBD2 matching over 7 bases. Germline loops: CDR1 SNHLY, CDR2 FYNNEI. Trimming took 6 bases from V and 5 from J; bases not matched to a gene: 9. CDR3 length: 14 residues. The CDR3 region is CASRTPSGGETQYF. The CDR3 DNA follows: TGTGCCAGCAGAACCCCCTCCGGGGGGGAGACCCAGTACTTC.

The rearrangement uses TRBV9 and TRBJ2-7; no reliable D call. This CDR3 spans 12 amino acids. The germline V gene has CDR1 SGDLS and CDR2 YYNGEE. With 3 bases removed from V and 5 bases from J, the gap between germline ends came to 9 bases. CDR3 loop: CASSGRLHEQYF. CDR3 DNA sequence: TGTGCCAGCAGCGGCCGGTTGCACGAGCAGTACTTC. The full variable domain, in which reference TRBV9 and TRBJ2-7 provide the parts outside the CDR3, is DSGVTQTPKHLITATGQRVTLRCSPRSGDLSVYWYQQSLDQGLQFLIQYYNGEERAKGNILERFSAQQFPDLHSELNLSSLELGDSALYFCASSGRLHEQYFGPGTRLTVT.

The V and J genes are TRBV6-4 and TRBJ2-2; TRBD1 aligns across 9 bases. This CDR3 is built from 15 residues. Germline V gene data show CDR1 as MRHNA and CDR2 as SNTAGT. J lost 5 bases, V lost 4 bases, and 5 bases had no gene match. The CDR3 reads CASSAGQGRTGELFF. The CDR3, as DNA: TGTGCCAGCAGTGCCGGACAGGGGAGAACCGGGGAGCTGTTTTTT.

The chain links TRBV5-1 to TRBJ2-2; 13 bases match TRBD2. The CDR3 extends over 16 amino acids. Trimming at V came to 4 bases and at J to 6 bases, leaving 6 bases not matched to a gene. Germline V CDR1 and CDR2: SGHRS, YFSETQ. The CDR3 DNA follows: TGCGCCAGCAGCCCCGGACTAGCGGGAGTGGCCGGGGAGCTGTTTTTT. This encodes CASSPGLAGVAGELFF.

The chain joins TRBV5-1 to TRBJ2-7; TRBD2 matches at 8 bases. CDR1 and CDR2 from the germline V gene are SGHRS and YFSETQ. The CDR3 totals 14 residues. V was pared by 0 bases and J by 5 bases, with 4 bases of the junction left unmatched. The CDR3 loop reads CASSLVAGTDEQYF. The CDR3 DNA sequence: TGCGCCAGCAGCTTGGTAGCGGGAACCGACGAGCAGTACTTC.